This TCR beta chain is from a study of T cell changes during pregnancy in multiple sclerosis. Clones were read by immunoSEQ multiplex PCR, and TCRdb kept only the in-frame ones, dropping some. The sample shows just over 40,000 clones, 89% of them seen only once. Trimming took off 6 bases at V and 7 bases at J, with 10 bases between the two ends. CDR1 is SGHRS, CDR2 YFSETQ, per germline. This CDR3 is 12 amino acids long. The sequence was obtained from a female donor with multiple sclerosis, enrolled in a pregnancy study. Material: CD4+ T cells from peripheral blood mononuclear cells, obtained in the first trimester of pregnancy. The rearrangement uses TRBV5-1 and TRBJ2-2; weak D call: TRBD1 (5 bases). This CDR3 is CASKGDGGELFF. The DNA for the CDR3 is TGCGCCAGCAAAGGGGATGGCGGGGAGCTGTTTTTT.